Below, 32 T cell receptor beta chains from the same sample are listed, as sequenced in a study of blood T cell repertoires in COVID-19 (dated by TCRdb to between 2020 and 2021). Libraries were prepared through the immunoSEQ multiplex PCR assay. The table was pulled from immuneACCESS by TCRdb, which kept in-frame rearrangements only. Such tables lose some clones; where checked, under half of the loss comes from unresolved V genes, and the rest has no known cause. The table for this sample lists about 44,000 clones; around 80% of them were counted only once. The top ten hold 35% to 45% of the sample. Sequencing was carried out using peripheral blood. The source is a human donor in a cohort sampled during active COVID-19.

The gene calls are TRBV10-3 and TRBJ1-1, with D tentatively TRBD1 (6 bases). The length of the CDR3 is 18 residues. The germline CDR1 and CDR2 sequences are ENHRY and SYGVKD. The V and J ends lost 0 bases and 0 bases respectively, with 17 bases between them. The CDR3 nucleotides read TGTGCCATCAGTGAGTCCCCCGGGGGGGGCGGACTGAACACTGAAGCTTTCTTT. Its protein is CAISESPGGGGLNTEAFF.

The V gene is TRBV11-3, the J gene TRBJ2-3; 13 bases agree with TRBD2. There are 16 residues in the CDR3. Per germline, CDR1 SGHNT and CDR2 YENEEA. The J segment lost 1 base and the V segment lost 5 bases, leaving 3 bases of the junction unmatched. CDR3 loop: CASSPGTSGGTDTQYF. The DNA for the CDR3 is TGTGCCAGCAGCCCTGGGACTAGCGGGGGCACAGATACGCAGTATTTT.

The DNA for the CDR3 is TGTGCCAGCAGTGAACTCTTCTCTAACACCGGGGAGCTGTTTTTT. This sequence encodes CASSELFSNTGELFF. The chain joins TRBV6-1 to TRBJ2-2; D not certain. Germline-derived CDR1 and CDR2 are MNHNS and SASEGT. The CDR3 is made up of 15 amino acids. With 2 bases removed from V and 2 bases from J, the gap between germline ends came to 9 bases.

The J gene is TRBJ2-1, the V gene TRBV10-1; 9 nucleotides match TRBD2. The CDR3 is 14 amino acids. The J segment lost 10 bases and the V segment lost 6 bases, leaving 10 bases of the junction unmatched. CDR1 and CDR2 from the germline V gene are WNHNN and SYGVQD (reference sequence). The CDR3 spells CASSLSGGPPEQFF. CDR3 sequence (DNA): TGCGCCAGCAGCCTTAGCGGGGGCCCCCCGGAGCAGTTCTTC.

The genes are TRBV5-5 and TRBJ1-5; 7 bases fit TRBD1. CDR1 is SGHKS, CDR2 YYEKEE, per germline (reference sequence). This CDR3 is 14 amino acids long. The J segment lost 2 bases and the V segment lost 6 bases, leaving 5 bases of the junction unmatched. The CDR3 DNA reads TGTGCCAGCAACCAGGGGGTCGGCAATCAGCCCCAGCATTTT. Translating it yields CASNQGVGNQPQHF.

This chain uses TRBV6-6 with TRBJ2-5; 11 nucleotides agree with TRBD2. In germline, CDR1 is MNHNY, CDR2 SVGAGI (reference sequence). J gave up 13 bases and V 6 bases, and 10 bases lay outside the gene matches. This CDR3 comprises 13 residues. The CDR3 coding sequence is TGTGCCAGCAGCCCGGGACTAGCGGCGCACCTGTACTTC. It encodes CASSPGLAAHLYF.

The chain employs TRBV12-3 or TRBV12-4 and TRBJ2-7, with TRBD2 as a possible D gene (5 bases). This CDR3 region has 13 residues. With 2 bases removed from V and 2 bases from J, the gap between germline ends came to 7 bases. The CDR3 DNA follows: TGTGCCAGCAGTTTAACCGGGACCTACGAGCAGTACTTC. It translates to CASSLTGTYEQYF.

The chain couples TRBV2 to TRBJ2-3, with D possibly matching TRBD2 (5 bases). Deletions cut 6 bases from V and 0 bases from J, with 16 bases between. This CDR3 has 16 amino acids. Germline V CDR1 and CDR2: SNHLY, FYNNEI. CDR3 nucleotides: TGTGCCAGCAGGGCGCCGGGGATTAGGAGCACAGATACGCAGTATTTT. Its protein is CASRAPGIRSTDTQYF.

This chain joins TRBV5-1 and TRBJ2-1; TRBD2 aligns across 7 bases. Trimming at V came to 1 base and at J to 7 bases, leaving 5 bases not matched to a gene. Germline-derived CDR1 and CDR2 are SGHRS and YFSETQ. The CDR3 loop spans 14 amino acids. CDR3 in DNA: TGCGCCAGCAGCTTGCGGGGGGAGTGGAATGAGCAGTTCTTC. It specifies CASSLRGEWNEQFF.

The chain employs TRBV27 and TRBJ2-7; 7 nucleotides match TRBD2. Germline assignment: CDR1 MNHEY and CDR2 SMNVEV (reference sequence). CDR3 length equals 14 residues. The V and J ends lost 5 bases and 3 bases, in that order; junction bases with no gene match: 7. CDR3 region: CASSRAGRGYEQYV. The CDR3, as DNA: TGTGCCAGCAGTAGAGCGGGGAGAGGCTACGAGCAGTACGTC.

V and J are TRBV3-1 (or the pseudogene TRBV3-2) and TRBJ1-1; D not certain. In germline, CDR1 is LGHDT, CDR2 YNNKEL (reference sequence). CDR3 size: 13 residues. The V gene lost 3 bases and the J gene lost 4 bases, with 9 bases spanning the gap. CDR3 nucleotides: TGTGCCAGCAGCCAGCACCCCAGCACTGAAGCTTTCTTT. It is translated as CASSQHPSTEAFF.

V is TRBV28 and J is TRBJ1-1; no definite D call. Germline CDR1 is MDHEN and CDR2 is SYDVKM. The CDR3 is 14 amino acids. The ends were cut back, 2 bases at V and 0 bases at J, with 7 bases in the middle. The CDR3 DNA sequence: TGTGCCAGCAGTTTAGGCCACCTGAACACTGAAGCTTTCTTT. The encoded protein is CASSLGHLNTEAFF.

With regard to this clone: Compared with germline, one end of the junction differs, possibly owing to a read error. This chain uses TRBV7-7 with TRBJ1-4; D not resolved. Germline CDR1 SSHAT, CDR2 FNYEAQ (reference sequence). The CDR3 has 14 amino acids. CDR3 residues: CASRLTEHHEKLFF. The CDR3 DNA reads TGTGCTAGCAGACTTACAGAGCACCATGAAAAACTGTTTTTT.

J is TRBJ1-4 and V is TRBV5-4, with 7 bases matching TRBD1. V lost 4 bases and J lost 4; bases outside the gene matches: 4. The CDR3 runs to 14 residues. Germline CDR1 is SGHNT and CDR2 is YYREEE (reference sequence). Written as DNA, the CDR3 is TGTGCCAGCAGCCCGGACAGGCGTAATGAAAAACTGTTTTTT. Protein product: CASSPDRRNEKLFF.

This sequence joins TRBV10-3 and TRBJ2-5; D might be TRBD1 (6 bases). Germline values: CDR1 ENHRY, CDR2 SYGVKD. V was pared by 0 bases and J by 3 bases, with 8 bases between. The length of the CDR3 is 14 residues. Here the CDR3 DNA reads TGTGCCATCAGTGAGTCCGGACAGAAAGAGACCCAGTACTTC. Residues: CAISESGQKETQYF.

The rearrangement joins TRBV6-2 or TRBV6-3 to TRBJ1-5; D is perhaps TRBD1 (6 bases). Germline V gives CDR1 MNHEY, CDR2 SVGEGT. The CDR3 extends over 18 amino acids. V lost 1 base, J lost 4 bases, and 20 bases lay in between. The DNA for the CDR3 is TGTGCCAGCAGTTACTTGTTTCGGGGGGCTAGAGGTAATCAGCCCCAGCATTTT. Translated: CASSYLFRGARGNQPQHF.

The CDR3 reads CASSQSHGTGYGYGYTF. CDR3 bases: TGCGCCAGCAGTCAATCACACGGGACAGGGTACGGTTATGGCTACACCTTC. V is TRBV23-1 and J is TRBJ1-2; 9 positions match TRBD1. Being an ORF, TRBV23-1 has a function that is uncertain. The CDR3 runs to 17 residues. With 0 bases clipped from V and 5 bases from J, the junction kept 10 bases outside the gene matches.

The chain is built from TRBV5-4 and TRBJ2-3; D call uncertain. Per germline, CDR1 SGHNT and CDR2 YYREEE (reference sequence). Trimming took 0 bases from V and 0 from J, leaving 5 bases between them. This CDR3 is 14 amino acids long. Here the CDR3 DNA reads TGTGCCAGCAGCTTGGCCGGTAGCACAGATACGCAGTATTTT. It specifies CASSLAGSTDTQYF.

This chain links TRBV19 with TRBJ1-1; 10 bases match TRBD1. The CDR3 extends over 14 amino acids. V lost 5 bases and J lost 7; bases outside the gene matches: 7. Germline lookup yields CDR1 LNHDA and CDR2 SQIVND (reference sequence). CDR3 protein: CASSDSGTGVEAFF. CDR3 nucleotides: TGTGCCAGTAGTGATTCCGGGACAGGGGTTGAAGCTTTCTTT.

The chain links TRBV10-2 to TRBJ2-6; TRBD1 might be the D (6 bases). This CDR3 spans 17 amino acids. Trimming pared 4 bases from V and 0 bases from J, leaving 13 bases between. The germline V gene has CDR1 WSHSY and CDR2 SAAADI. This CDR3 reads CASSVGQISSGANVLTF. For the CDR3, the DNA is TGCGCCAGCAGTGTTGGACAGATCTCCTCTGGGGCCAACGTCCTGACTTTC.

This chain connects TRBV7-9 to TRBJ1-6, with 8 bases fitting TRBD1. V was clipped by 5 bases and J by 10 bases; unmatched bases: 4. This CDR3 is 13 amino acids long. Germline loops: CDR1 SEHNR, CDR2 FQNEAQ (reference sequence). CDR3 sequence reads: CASSTRQGSPLHF. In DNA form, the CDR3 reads TGTGCCAGCAGCACCAGACAGGGGTCACCCCTCCACTTT.

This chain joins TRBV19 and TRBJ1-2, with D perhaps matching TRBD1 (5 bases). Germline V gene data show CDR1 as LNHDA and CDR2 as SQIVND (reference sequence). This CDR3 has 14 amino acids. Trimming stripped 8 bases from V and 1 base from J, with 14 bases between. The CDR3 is CASAGALDNYGYTF. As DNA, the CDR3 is TGTGCCAGTGCTGGGGCGCTGGATAACTATGGCTACACCTTC. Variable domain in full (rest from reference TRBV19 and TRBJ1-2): DGGITQSPKYLFRKEGQNVTLSCEQNLNHDAMYWYRQDPGQGLRLIYYSQIVNDFQKGDIAEGYSVSREKKESFPLTVTSAQKNPTAFYLCASAGALDNYGYTFGSGTRLTVV.

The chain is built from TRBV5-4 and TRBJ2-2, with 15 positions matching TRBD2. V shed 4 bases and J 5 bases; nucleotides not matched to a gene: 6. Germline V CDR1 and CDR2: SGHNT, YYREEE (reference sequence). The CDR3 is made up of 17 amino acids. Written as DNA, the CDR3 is TGTGCCAGCAGCCCCCAGGGACTAGCGGGGGGAACCGGGGAGCTGTTTTTT. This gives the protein CASSPQGLAGGTGELFF. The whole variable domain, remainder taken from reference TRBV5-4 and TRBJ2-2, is ETGVTQSPTHLIKTRGQQVTLRCSSQSGHNTVSWYQQALGQGPQFIFQYYREEENGRGNFPPRFSGLQFPNYSSELNVNALELDDSALYLCASSPQGLAGGTGELFFGEGSRLTVL.

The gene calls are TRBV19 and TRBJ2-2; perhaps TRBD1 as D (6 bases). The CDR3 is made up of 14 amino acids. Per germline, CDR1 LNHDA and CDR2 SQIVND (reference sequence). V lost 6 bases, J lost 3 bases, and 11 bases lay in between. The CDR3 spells CASRRQVYTGELFF. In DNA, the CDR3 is TGTGCCAGTAGACGACAGGTCTACACCGGGGAGCTGTTTTTT.

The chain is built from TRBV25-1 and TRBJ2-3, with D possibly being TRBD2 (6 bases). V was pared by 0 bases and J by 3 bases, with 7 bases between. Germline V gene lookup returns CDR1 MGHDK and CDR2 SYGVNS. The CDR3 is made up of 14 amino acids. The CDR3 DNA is TGTGCCAGCAGTGAATACGGGACTACAGATACGCAGTATTTT. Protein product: CASSEYGTTDTQYF.

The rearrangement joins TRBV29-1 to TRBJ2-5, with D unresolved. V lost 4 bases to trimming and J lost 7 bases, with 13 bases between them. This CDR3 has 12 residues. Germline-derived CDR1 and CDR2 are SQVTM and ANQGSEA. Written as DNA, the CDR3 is TGCAGCGTTGCCCGCGCGGTTTCGACCCAGTACTTC. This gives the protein CSVARAVSTQYF.

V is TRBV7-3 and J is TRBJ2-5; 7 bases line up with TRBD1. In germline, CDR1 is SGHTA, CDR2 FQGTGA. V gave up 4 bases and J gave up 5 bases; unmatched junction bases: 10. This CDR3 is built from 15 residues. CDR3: CASSSQTGWGETQYF. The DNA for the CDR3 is TGTGCCAGCAGCTCCCAGACAGGGTGGGGGGAGACCCAGTACTTC.

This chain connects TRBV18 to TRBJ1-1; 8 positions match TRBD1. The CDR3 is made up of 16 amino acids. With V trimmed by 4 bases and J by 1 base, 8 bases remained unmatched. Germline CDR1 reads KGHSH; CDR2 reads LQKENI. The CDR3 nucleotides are TGTGCCAGCTCACACGGGCAGGGGGCAAGGAACACTGAAGCTTTCTTT. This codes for CASSHGQGARNTEAFF.

The CDR3 region has the DNA TGCGCCAGCAGCTTGGGGGGGACAGGGGCGGATCAGCCCCAGCATTTT. Translating gives CASSLGGTGADQPQHF. The chain combines TRBV5-1 with TRBJ1-5; TRBD1 aligns across 10 bases. CDR1 is SGHRS and CDR2 is YFSETQ in the germline V gene. J was trimmed by 5 bases and V by 0 bases; bases with no gene match: 5. The CDR3 covers 16 residues.

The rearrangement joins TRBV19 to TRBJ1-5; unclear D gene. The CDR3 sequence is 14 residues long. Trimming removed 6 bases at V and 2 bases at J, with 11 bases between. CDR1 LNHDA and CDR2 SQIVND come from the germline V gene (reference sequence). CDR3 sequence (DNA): TGTGCCAGTAGAAATGGGAGGGGCAATCAGCCCCAGCATTTT. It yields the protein CASRNGRGNQPQHF.

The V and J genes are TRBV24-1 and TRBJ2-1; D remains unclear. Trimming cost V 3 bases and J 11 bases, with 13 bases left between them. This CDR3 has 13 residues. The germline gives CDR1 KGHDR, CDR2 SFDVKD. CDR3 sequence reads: CATSDPTSFQQFF. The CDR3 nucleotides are TGTGCCACCAGTGATCCGACTTCCTTCCAGCAGTTCTTC.

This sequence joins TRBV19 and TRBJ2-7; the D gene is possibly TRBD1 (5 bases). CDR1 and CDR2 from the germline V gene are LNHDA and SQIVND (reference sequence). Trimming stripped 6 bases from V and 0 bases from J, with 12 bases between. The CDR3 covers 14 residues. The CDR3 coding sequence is TGTGCCAGTAGGGCGACAGATTCCTCCTACGAGCAGTACGTC. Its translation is CASRATDSSYEQYV.